This T cell receptor beta chain derives from a study of chemoradiotherapy in HPV16-positive cancers. Method: immunoSEQ multiplex PCR; TCRdb's copy keeps in-frame clones and lacks some. The table includes approximately 6,200 clones, 80% to 90% detected once. General observations from the study: Non-HPV-specific T cells did not expand in tumors during treatment, whereas candidate HPV-specific clones and E7-related motifs did.

With regard to this clone: What it recognizes is unknown.

Trimming stripped 4 bases from V and 7 bases from J, with 14 bases between. Germline CDR1 and CDR2: SGHTA and FQGNSA. This CDR3 contains 13 residues. This sample comprised blood, obtained from a patient who underwent chemoradiotherapy. The TCR was taken from a human donor with HPV-associated anogenital cancer. The chain combines TRBV7-2 with TRBJ2-7; possible D gene TRBD1, 5 bases. As DNA, the CDR3 is TGTGCCAGCAGCTCCGGACACAATTGGGAGCAGTACTTC. Translation: CASSSGHNWEQYF.